The text below deals with one T cell receptor (beta chain). Its antigen is still unknown. Data came from immunoSEQ multiplex PCR; TCRdb stores just in-frame clones and leaves some out. The sample shows tens of thousands of clones, roughly 92% of them seen only once. Trimming removed 0 bases at V and 5 bases at J, with 4 bases between. CDR3 size: 12 residues. CDR1 and CDR2 (germline): SGHRS, YFSETQ. These data belong to a study of T cell responses to AZD1222 COVID-19 vaccine. Study findings and constraints: Repertoires were sampled only after the peak T cell response. There were mostly white British donors and more females than males, and clonal diversity was possibly underestimated.

Sequencing was performed on peripheral blood, taken on day 0 of AZD1222 vaccination. This TCR came from an adult in good health. The J gene is TRBJ2-3, the V gene TRBV5-1; D call uncertain. The CDR3 DNA reads TGCGCCAGCAGCTTGGAAGGAGATACGCAGTATTTT. This sequence encodes CASSLEGDTQYF.